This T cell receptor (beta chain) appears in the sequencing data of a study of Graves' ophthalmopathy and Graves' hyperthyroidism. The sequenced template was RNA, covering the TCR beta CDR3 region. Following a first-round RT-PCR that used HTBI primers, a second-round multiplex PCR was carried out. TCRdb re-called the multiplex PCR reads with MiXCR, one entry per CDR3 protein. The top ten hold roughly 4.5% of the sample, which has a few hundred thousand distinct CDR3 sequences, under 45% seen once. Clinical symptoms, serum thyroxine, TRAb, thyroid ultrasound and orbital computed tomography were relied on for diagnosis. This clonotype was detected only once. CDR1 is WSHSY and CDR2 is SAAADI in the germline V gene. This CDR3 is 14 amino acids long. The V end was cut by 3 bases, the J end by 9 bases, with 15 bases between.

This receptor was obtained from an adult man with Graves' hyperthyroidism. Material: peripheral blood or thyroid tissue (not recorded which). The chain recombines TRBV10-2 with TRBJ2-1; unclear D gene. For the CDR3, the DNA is TGCGCCAGCAGTGAACTTACCCGGGCGGTTGAGCAGTTCTTC. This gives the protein CASSELTRAVEQFF.